This T cell receptor beta chain came from a study of blood T cell repertoires in COVID-19 (dated by TCRdb to about 2020). Concerning the study at large: Samples from collaborators originated in the United States, Italy and Spain and spanned both the acute and convalescent phases of COVID-19. Subjects who had been exposed to COVID-19, were actively infected with it, or had recovered from it provided the deeply sampled blood TCRbeta repertoires that made up the dataset. The prospective study material was composed of cDNA or gDNA derived from T cells, B-cell-depleted T cells, or PBMCs. The repertoires were made available in a free public database intended to serve as a resource for research on the immune response to SARS-CoV-2. HLA class I and class II types, where available, came from metadata supplied by the sample provider rather than from assay-based typing. The sample metadata nearly always contained a de-identified subject ID, COVID-19 status, age in years and sex. Samples came from the ongoing ImmuneRACE study (first 160 participants) plus 1,254 subjects from 6 global collaborators. Paper-wide results and their limitations: The quantity of clinical and demographic metadata differed by source and by participant and was supplied without curation.

As for this clone: This clone's antigen is unknown. Per-nucleotide qualities are absent, and no much larger clonotype sits a single base away.

TCRbeta CDR3 regions were amplified from genomic DNA using the immunoSEQ Assay, a bias-controlled multiplex PCR. From the authors' description of their analysis: The number of nucleated cells in each sample was estimated from the amplification of reference gene primers within the assay. To quantify the absolute abundance of each unique TCRbeta CDR3 rearrangement, sequence reads were collapsed and filtered. For each sample, productive Simpson clonality was calculated by taking the square root of Simpson's diversity index across productive rearrangements. This is the immuneACCESS table as TCRdb keeps it, with only in-frame sequences that have V and J called. A part of the clones is gone; compared with another copy, unresolved V genes explain less than half, and the rest is unexplained. The V and J calls and clone size are taken from that table; D and trimming were inferred from the DNA. In this sample the table shows some 150,000 clones, over 75% of which occur a single time. Of the sample, over 10% is held by the ten largest clones.

Collaborating institutions collected whole blood in K2EDTA tubes following their own protocols. For TCRbeta analysis, collaborators shipped samples as frozen whole blood, isolated PBMCs, or DNA extracted from either of those sample types. The source material was peripheral blood. This receptor was obtained from a man in his 60s with active or convalescent COVID-19.

Here is the DNA: TGTGCCAGCAGCGTAGGAATCCGGGGGGGAGCTAGCACAGATACGCAGTATTTT. It is translated as CASSVGIRGGASTDTQYF. The chain is assembled from TRBV9 and TRBJ2-3; TRBD2 fits 8 bases in the junction. Taken from cysteine to phenylalanine, the CDR3 has 18 residues. Solely the CDR3 DNA is kept, with 54 bases framed from the first base. CDR1 and CDR2 (SGDLS, YYNGEE) derive from the germline V gene. The germline V end is reduced by 0 bases and the J end by 0 bases; junction bases left unmatched: 9.